This record covers a single TCR beta chain. Antigen: not known. The record originates from a study of response to subunit inactivated influenza vaccine. TCRdb passed the RT-PCR reads through MiXCR, listing each CDR3 protein once. The data contain 500,000 to 600,000 distinct CDR3 sequences, 6.5% to 8% of them singletons. CDR3 length: 18 residues. Trimming cost V 3 bases and J 0 bases; bases outside gene matches: 13. In germline, CDR1 is LNHDA, CDR2 SQIVND (reference sequence). General study findings and limits: Only a handful of new T cells, the authors suggested, are recruited with each seasonal influenza vaccination.

This TCR was sampled from a man in his fifties or sixties who received an inactivated influenza vaccine. The gene calls are TRBV19 and TRBJ2-7, with 8 bases fitting TRBD1. The material sequenced was PBMCs from blood, taken around 25 months after vaccination. The CDR3 loop reads CASSIRTGWGNFSYEQYF. DNA for the CDR3: TGTGCCAGTAGTATCCGGACAGGGTGGGGGAACTTCTCCTACGAGCAGTACTTC. The full variable domain, rest sourced from reference TRBV19 and TRBJ2-7, is DGGITQSPKYLFRKEGQNVTLSCEQNLNHDAMYWYRQDPGQGLRLIYYSQIVNDFQKGDIAEGYSVSREKKESFPLTVTSAQKNPTAFYLCASSIRTGWGNFSYEQYFGPGTRLTVT.